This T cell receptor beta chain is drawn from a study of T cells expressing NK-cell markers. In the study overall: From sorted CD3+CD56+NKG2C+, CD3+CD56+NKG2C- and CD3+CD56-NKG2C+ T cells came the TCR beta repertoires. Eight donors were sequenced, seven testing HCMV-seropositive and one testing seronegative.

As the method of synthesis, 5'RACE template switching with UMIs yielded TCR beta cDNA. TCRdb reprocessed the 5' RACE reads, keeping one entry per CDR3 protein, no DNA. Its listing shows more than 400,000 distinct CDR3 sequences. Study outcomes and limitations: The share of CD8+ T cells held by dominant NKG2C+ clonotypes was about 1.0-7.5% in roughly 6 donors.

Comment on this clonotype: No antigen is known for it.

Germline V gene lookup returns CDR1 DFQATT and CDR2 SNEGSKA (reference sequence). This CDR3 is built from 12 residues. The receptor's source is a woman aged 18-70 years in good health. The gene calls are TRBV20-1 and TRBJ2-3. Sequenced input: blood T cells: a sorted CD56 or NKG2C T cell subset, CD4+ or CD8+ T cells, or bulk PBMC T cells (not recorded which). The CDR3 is CSARALSDTQYF.